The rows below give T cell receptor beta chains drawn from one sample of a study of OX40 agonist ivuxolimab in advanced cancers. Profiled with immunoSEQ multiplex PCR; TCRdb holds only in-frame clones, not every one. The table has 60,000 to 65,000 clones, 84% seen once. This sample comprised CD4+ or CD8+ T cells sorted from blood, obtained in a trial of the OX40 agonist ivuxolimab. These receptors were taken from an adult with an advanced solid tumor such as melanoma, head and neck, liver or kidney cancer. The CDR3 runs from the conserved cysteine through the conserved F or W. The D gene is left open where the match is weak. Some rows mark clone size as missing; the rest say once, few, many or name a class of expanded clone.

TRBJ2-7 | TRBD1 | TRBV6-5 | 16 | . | TGTGCCAGCAGTTACTCGTCAGGGGGCGAATGGTACGAGCAGTACTTC | CASSYSSGGEWYEQYF
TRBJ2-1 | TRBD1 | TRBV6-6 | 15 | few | TGTGCCAGCAGCTCCGGGACAGGGGCTTATGTTGAGCAGTTCTTC | CASSSGTGAYVEQFF
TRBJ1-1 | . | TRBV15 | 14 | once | TGTGCCACCAGCAGAGTGTGGGGGAACACTGAAGCTTTCTTT | CATSRVWGNTEAFF
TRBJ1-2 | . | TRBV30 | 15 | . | TGTGCCTGGAGTGTACCGGGCATGACGAACTATGGCTACACCTTC | CAWSVPGMTNYGYTF
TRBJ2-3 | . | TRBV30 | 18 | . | TGTGCCTGGAGTTCCTCGCCGAGTGGCGGGGAACCCACAGATACGCAGTATTTT | CAWSSSPSGGEPTDTQYF
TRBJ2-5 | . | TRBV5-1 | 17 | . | TGCGCCAGCAGCTTGTTCGGCCTTACAGGAATCTTAGAGACCCAGTACTTC | CASSLFGLTGILETQYF
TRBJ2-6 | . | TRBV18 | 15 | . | TGTGCCAGCTCACTTGGGGGTTCAGGGGCCAACGTCCTGACTTTC | CASSLGGSGANVLTF
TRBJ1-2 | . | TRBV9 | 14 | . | TGTGCCAGCAGCCAGGATCCTGATATCTATGGCTACACCTTC | CASSQDPDIYGYTF
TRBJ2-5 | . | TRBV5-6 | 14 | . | TGTGCCAGCAGCCATGGACAGGGAGGGGAGACCCAGTACTTC | CASSHGQGGETQYF
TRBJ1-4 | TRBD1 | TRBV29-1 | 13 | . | TGCAGCGTTGAGGAACAGGGGGCGCGGAAACTGTTTTTT | CSVEEQGARKLFF
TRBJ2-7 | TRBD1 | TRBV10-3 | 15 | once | TGTGCCATCAGTGAGTCGAGCCAGGGGGCCTACGAGCAGTACTTC | CAISESSQGAYEQYF
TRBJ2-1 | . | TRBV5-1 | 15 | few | TGCGCCAGCAGCTTTACACTAGGATTAGGCAATGAGCAGTTCTTC | CASSFTLGLGNEQFF
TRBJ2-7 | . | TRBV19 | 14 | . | TGTGCCAGTAGTCATAACGGGGTCTCCTACGAGCAGTACTTC | CASSHNGVSYEQYF
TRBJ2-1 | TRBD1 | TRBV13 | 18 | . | TGTGCCAGCAGCTTGGGACAGGGAGGCTACTACTCCTACAATGAGCAGTTCTTC | CASSLGQGGYYSYNEQFF
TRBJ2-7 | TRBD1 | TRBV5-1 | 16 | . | TGCGCCAGCAGCTTGTATGGATCGGGACAGGGGTACGAGCAGTACTTC | CASSLYGSGQGYEQYF
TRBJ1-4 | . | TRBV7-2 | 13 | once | TGTGCCAGCAGCGTAAATCCTAATGAAAAACTGTTTTTT | CASSVNPNEKLFF
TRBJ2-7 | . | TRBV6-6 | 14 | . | TGTGCCAGCAGTTACTCGGGTCTCTTCTACGAGCAGTACTTC | CASSYSGLFYEQYF
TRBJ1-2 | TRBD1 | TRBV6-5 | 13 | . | TGTGCCAGCGGCAGGGGACAGGGGAGAGGCTACACCTTC | CASGRGQGRGYTF
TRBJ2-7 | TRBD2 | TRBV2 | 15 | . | TGTGCCAGCCCGAAAACTAGCGGGGTTACCTACGAGCAGTACTTC | CASPKTSGVTYEQYF
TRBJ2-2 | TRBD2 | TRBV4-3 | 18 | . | TGCGCCAGCAGCCCATTAAGAGCGGGGGGGCCCGGAACCGGGGAGCTGTTTTTT | CASSPLRAGGPGTGELFF
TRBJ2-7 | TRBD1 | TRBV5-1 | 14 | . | TGCGCCAGCAGCTTAGTGACAGGGTCGTACGAGCAGTACTTC | CASSLVTGSYEQYF
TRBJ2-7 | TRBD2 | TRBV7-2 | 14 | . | TGTGCCAGCAGCTTATTTGGGACTAGCGGGGAAAAGTACTTC | CASSLFGTSGEKYF
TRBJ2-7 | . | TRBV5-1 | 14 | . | TGCGCCAGCAGCTTGGGACGGTTCTCCTACGAGCAGTACTTC | CASSLGRFSYEQYF
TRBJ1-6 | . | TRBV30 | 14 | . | TGTGCCTGGAGTGTAAACCAAGGCCATTCACCCCTCCACTTT | CAWSVNQGHSPLHF
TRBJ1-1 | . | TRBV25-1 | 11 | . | TGTGCCAGCTCAAAAGGACGGGGAGCTTTCTTT | CASSKGRGAFF
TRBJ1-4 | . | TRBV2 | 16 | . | TGTGCCAGCAGTGAAGAAGGGTTAGTAACTAATGAAAAACTGTTTTTT | CASSEEGLVTNEKLFF
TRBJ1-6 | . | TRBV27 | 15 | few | TGTGCCAGCTCCCCCGGGGGAGGGTTCGGTTCACCCCTCCACTTT | CASSPGGGFGSPLHF
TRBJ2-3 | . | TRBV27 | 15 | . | TGTGCCAGCACTTTCCGAAGCGGATACACAGATACGCAGTATTTT | CASTFRSGYTDTQYF
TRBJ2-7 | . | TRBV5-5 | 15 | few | TGTGCCAGCAGCTTGGCCGGGCTAAGCTCCTACGAGCAGTACTTC | CASSLAGLSSYEQYF
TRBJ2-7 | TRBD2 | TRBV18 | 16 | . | TGTGCCAGCTCACGGTCATTTGCGGGAGGGGACCACGAGCAGTACTTC | CASSRSFAGGDHEQYF
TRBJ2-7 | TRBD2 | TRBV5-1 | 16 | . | TGCGCCAGCAGCTTCAGTCCGGCGGGAGAACCCTACGAGCAGTACTTC | CASSFSPAGEPYEQYF
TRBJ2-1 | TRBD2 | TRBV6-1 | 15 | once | TGTGCCAGCACTTGGACTAGCGGGGGAGGTGATGAGCAGTTCTTC | CASTWTSGGGDEQFF
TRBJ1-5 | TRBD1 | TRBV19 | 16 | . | TGTGCCAGTAGTATGTTCGACAGGGTAGGCAATCAGCCCCAGCATTTT | CASSMFDRVGNQPQHF
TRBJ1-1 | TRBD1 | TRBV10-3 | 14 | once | TGTGCCGCCGGGAGGCCAGGGGGAGGGACTGAAGCTTTCTTT | CAAGRPGGGTEAFF
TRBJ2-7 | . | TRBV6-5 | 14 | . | TGTGCCAGCAGCCCTACACAGGGTCCCTACGAGCAGTACTTC | CASSPTQGPYEQYF
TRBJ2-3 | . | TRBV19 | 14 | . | TGTGCCAGTAGTCCACGACGGGAGATCTATACGCAGTATTTT | CASSPRREIYTQYF
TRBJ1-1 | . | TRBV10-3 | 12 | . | TGTGCCATCAGTGGGTATAACACTGAAGCTTTCTTT | CAISGYNTEAFF
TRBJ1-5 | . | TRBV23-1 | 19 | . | TGCGCCAGCAGCATGGGGGCGGGGGCCAAAGGTAGTAGCAATCAGCCCCAGCATTTT | CASSMGAGAKGSSNQPQHF
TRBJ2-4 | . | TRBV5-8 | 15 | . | TGTGCCAGCAGCTTGGCAGGCCGGACGCAAAACATTCAGTACTTC | CASSLAGRTQNIQYF
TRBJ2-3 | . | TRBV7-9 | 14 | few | TGTGCCAGCAGTAGGGGGGACTTCGCAGATACGCAGTATTTT | CASSRGDFADTQYF
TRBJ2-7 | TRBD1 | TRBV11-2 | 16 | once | TGTGCCAGCAGCTTAGCGCTAGGGACAGGGTCCCACGAGCAGTACTTC | CASSLALGTGSHEQYF
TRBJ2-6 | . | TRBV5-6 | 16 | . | TGTGCCACGCACGGGGACGGGAGCTCTGGGGCCAACGTCCTGACTTTC | CATHGDGSSGANVLTF
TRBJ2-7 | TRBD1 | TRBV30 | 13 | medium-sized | TGTGCCTGGGGTTGGGACACAGGGGTCGAGCAGTACTTC | CAWGWDTGVEQYF
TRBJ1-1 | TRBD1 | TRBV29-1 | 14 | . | TGCAGCGTGGCGATGACAGGGGGGAACACTGAAGCTTTCTTT | CSVAMTGGNTEAFF
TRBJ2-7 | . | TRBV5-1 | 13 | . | TGCGCCAGCAGCTTGACAGGGCCCTCCGAGCAGTACTTC | CASSLTGPSEQYF
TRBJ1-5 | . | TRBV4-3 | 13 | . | TGCGCCAGCAGCCAACGTATTAATCAGCCCCAGCATTTT | CASSQRINQPQHF
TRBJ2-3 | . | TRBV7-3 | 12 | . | TGTGCCAGCAGCACGCGGGCAGATACGCAGTATTTT | CASSTRADTQYF
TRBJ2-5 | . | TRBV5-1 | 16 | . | TGCGCCAGCAGCCCCGGCGGGGACACCACTTTCGAGACCCAGTACTTC | CASSPGGDTTFETQYF
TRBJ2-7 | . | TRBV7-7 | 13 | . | TGTGCTAGCAGCTCGCAGATGGGCTACGAGCAGTACTTC | CASSSQMGYEQYF
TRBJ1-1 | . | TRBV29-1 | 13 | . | TGCAGCGTTGAACTGGGGGGAGGGACTGAAGCTTTCTTT | CSVELGGGTEAFF
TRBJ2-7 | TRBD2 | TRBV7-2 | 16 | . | TGTGCCAGCAGCTTAGATCCAGCGGGGGTTGCCTACGAGCAGTACTTC | CASSLDPAGVAYEQYF
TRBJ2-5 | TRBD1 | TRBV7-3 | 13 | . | TGTGCCAGCAGCCGAGGACAGGCAGAGACCCAGTACTTC | CASSRGQAETQYF
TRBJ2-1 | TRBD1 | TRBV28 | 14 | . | TGTGCCAGCACGGACCAGGGGGCGTACAATGAGCAGTTCTTC | CASTDQGAYNEQFF
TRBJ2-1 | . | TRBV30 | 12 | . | TGTGCCTGGAGTGTAGGGAACAATGAGCAGTTCTTC | CAWSVGNNEQFF
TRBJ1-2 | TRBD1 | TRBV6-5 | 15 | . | TGTGCCAGCAGTTACTCGACGACAGGGAGCTATGGCTACACCTTC | CASSYSTTGSYGYTF
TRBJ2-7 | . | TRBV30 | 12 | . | TGTGCCTGGGAAGGGACTGCTAAGGAGCAGTACTTC | CAWEGTAKEQYF
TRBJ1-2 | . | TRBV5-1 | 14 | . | TGCGCCAGCAGCTTCTACCCCGGTGACTATGGCTACACCTTC | CASSFYPGDYGYTF